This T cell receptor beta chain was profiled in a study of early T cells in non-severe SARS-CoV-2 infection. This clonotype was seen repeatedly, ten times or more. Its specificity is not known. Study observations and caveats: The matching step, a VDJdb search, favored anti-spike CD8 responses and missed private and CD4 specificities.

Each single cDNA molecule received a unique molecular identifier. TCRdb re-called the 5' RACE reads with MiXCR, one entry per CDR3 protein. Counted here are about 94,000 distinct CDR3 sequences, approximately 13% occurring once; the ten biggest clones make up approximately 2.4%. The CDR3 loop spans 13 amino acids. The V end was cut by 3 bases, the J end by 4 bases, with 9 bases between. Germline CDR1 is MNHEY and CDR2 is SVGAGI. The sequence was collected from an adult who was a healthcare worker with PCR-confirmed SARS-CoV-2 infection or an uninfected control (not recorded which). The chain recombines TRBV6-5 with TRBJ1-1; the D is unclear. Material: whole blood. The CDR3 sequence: CASSYQVGTEAFF. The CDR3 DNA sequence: TGTGCCAGCAGTTATCAAGTGGGCACTGAAGCTTTCTTT.